Listed below are T cell receptor beta chains from one sample, sequenced in a study of T cells after yellow fever vaccination. TCRdb redid the calling of the 5' RACE reads with MiXCR, one entry per CDR3 protein. The top ten hold approximately 18% of the sample, which has about 250,000 distinct CDR3 sequences, around 3.5% seen once. This specimen consisted of PBMCs, obtained 15 days after the yellow fever booster vaccination. The receptors were sampled from a man aged 18 to 35 who received the YFV17D yellow fever vaccine. The CDR3 runs from the conserved cysteine through the conserved F or W. Fields, in order: D gene, J gene, clone size, V gene, CDR3 DNA, CDR3 protein. D genes are given only for firm matches. Clone size is not always given. Where it is, it says once, few, many or a class for expanded clones.

>.|TRBJ1-5|few|TRBV6-5
TGTGCCAGCAGTTACAAGACCCCCAATGCAAATCAGCCCCAGCATTTT
CASSYKTPNANQPQHF
>TRBD1|TRBJ2-4|many|TRBV4-2
TGTGCCAGCAGCCATAGACAGGGGGTAGGAGACATTCAGTACTTC
CASSHRQGVGDIQYF
>TRBD1|TRBJ1-4|.|TRBV9
TGTGCCAGCAGCCCTCAGGGGGCGCCGATTGAAAAACTGTTTTTT
CASSPQGAPIEKLFF
>TRBD1|TRBJ2-7|many|TRBV7-6
TGTGCCAGCAGCTTACACAGGGGCTACGAGCAGTACTTC
CASSLHRGYEQYF
>.|TRBJ2-1|many|TRBV4-2
TGTGCCAGCAGCCACTTTCAGGGGAGGGACAATGAGCAGTTCTTC
CASSHFQGRDNEQFF
>.|TRBJ1-5|many|TRBV12-3/TRBV12-4
TGTGCCAGCAGTTCCACCCGGGGCTTTCAGCCCCAGCATTTT
CASSSTRGFQPQHF
>TRBD1|TRBJ1-5|.|TRBV7-7
TGTGCCAGCAGCTTTCTCGGGACAGGGGGCAATCAGCCCCAGCATTTT
CASSFLGTGGNQPQHF
>TRBD1|TRBJ2-1|few|TRBV11-3
TGTGCCAGCAGCTTACAGGGGGCGGCCTCCTACAATGAGCAGTTCTTC
CASSLQGAASYNEQFF
>.|TRBJ1-5|many|TRBV12-5
TGTGCTAGTGCGGCTGGCGATCAGCCCCAGCATTTT
CASAAGDQPQHF
>.|TRBJ2-1|many|TRBV29-1
TGCAGCGTTGACACCCCGAATGAGCAGTTCTTC
CSVDTPNEQFF
>.|TRBJ1-1|many|TRBV5-1
TGCGCCAGCAGCTTACCAGGGGTGTTCACTGAAGCTTTCTTT
CASSLPGVFTEAFF
>TRBD1|TRBJ2-2|many|TRBV10-3
TGTGCCATCAGTGAGTTGTCCAGGGGGTACACCGGGGAGCTGTTTTTT
CAISELSRGYTGELFF
>.|TRBJ2-5|many|TRBV5-1
TGCGCCAGCAGCTTGGCCGGGAAGGACCAAGAGACCCAGTACTTC
CASSLAGKDQETQYF
>.|TRBJ2-1|many|TRBV7-9
TGTGCCAGCAGCCCAACGGCGGCTACCTCTGGAAGTACCTACAATGAGCAGTTCTTC
CASSPTAATSGSTYNEQFF
>TRBD1|TRBJ1-1|many|TRBV20-1
TGCAGTGCTAGTGACAGGGGAGACACTGAAGCTTTCTTT
CSASDRGDTEAFF
>.|TRBJ2-4|many|TRBV7-2
TGTGCCAGCAGCATTGGAGGCATTCAGTACTTC
CASSIGGIQYF
>.|TRBJ1-6|.|TRBV7-9
TGTGCCAGCACCTCCCTGGACAGTCGGCTTGTGAATTCACCCCTCCACTTT
CASTSLDSRLVNSPLHF
>.|TRBJ1-6|many|TRBV20-1
TGCAGTGCTAGACCTACCCGGGGAGCGGATTCACCCCTCCACTTT
CSARPTRGADSPLHF
>.|TRBJ1-6|many|TRBV6-2/TRBV6-3
TGTGCCTCAGACGGAGGCAGGCCCCTCCACTTT
CASDGGRPLHF
>TRBD1|TRBJ1-4|many|TRBV12-3/TRBV12-4
TGTGCCAGCAGTAATAAGGGACAGCTTAATGAAAAACTGTTTTTT
CASSNKGQLNEKLFF
>.|TRBJ2-6|many|TRBV20-1
TGCAGTGCTAGAGAGGCCGACAGGTTCTCTGGGGCCAACGTCCTGACTTTC
CSAREADRFSGANVLTF
>.|TRBJ2-7|few|TRBV6-5
TGTGCCAGCAGTAATAGTGGGGGCTACTCTCCCTACGAGCAGTACTTC
CASSNSGGYSPYEQYF
>TRBD2|TRBJ2-5|.|TRBV5-1
TGCGCCAGCAGCTTTATGTTCGGCGGGGGGCAAATCCAAGAGACCCAGTACTTC
CASSFMFGGGQIQETQYF
>.|TRBJ1-6|many|TRBV20-1
TGCAGTGCCAGGACAGCAGATAATTCACCCCTCCACTTT
CSARTADNSPLHF
>TRBD2|TRBJ2-1|many|TRBV4-1
TGCGCCAGCAGCCAACTGACTAGCGGGGGGGCCGGGAATGAGCAGTTCTTC
CASSQLTSGGAGNEQFF
>.|TRBJ2-3|many|TRBV5-6
TGTGCCAGCAGGGTACAAAGCACAGATACGCAGTATTTT
CASRVQSTDTQYF
>.|TRBJ1-6|many|TRBV7-2
TGTGCCAGCAGCCGCATAACAGGAGGCAATAATTCACCCCTCCACTTT
CASSRITGGNNSPLHF
>TRBD1|TRBJ1-2|many|TRBV4-3
TGCGCCAGCAGCCAAGATCGACGGGACAGGGTCGGCTACACCTTC
CASSQDRRDRVGYTF
>.|TRBJ1-2|many|TRBV11-1
TGTGCCAGCAGCTTGGATGGGCAGGTGGAAGGCTACACCTTC
CASSLDGQVEGYTF
>.|TRBJ1-3|many|TRBV4-3
TGCGCCAGCAGCCAAGATCTTAACTCTGGAAACACCATATATTTT
CASSQDLNSGNTIYF
>.|TRBJ1-1|many|TRBV7-3
TGTGCCAGCAAGGAGGGGTGGAACACTGAAGCTTTCTTT
CASKEGWNTEAFF
>.|TRBJ1-1|many|TRBV5-1
TGCGCCAGCAGCTCCGGGAGTCCGAGTGGTGAAGCTTTCTTT
CASSSGSPSGEAFF
>.|TRBJ2-1|many|TRBV10-3
TGTGCCATCAGTGAGCCCCCCCGGGGAGATGAGCAGTTCTTC
CAISEPPRGDEQFF
>.|TRBJ1-5|many|TRBV6-1
TGTGCCAGCAGTGAAGGAGGATGGCATCAGCCCCAGCATTTT
CASSEGGWHQPQHF
>.|TRBJ2-2|.|TRBV5-1
TGCGCCAGCAGCTCAGGACAACCGAGCACCGGGGAGCTGTTTTTT
CASSSGQPSTGELFF
>.|TRBJ2-1|many|TRBV7-2
TGTGCCAGCAGCTTAGCCCTAGGGGTGCGGGGCAATGAGCAGTTCTTC
CASSLALGVRGNEQFF
>TRBD2|TRBJ2-1|many|TRBV9
TGTGCCAGCAGCGTGGGACCCATGGGCGGGGGGCCGACGCGTCAGATGAATGAGCAGTTCTTC
CASSVGPMGGGPTRQMNEQFF
>.|TRBJ2-7|many|TRBV27
TGTGCCAGCAGTTTCCGGCCGGGGGCTCGGTACGAGCAGTACTTC
CASSFRPGARYEQYF
>.|TRBJ1-3|many|TRBV6-5
TGTGCCAGCAGTAGAAAGGGGAACGGAAACACCATATATTTT
CASSRKGNGNTIYF
>.|TRBJ1-1|many|TRBV12-3/TRBV12-4
TGTGCCAGCACAGGGGCCACTGAAGCTTTCTTT
CASTGATEAFF
>TRBD2|TRBJ2-1|few|TRBV7-2
TGTGCCAGCAGCTTGATAGCGGGGGTGATCTACAATGAGCAGTTCTTC
CASSLIAGVIYNEQFF
>TRBD2|TRBJ2-1|few|TRBV9
TGTGCCAGCAGCGTAGAGGTGGCTAGCGGTCTACCGTACAATGAGCAGTTCTTC
CASSVEVASGLPYNEQFF
>.|TRBJ2-7|many|TRBV20-1
TGCAGTGCTACCGGGACGGAGACCTACGAGCAGTACTTC
CSATGTETYEQYF
>.|TRBJ2-3|many|TRBV5-1
TGCGCCAGCTCTCTTGGACACTCAGTTGATACGCAGTATTTT
CASSLGHSVDTQYF
>.|TRBJ2-2|many|TRBV5-1
TGCGCCAGCAGCACTAGCCCTAACACCGGGGAGCTGTTTTTT
CASSTSPNTGELFF
>.|TRBJ2-5|many|TRBV7-2
TGTGCCAGCAGCATCCACAGGGCGCGACAAGAGACCCAGTACTTC
CASSIHRARQETQYF
>.|TRBJ1-1|many|TRBV28
TGTGCCAGCAGTCGGGACCGCCTAAGAGCTTTCTTT
CASSRDRLRAFF
>TRBD1|TRBJ2-2|many|TRBV19
TGTGCCAGTAGCCAGGGAGGACAGGGGATGACCGGGGAGCTGTTTTTT
CASSQGGQGMTGELFF
>.|TRBJ1-2|many|TRBV12-3/TRBV12-4
TGTGCCAGCAGTTTGGGCAGGGGTTGGGGCTATGGCTACACCTTC
CASSLGRGWGYGYTF
>.|TRBJ2-5|many|TRBV11-1
TGTGCCAGCAGCCCCCGAGGTTGGCAAGAGACCCAGTACTTC
CASSPRGWQETQYF
>TRBD1|TRBJ1-4|many|TRBV6-2/TRBV6-3
TGTGCCAGCAGTTACGCCGACAGGGGAGGTGAAAAACTGTTTTTT
CASSYADRGGEKLFF
>.|TRBJ2-3|many|TRBV5-5
TGTGCCAGCAGCTATGAAGGGGATACGCAGTATTTT
CASSYEGDTQYF
>.|TRBJ1-2|many|TRBV7-2
TGTGCCAGCAGCTTAGCGCGAGGCACCGGCTACACCTTC
CASSLARGTGYTF
>.|TRBJ1-2|many|TRBV6-5
TGTGCCAGCAGTTACTCCGGGGGGAACTATGGCTACACCTTC
CASSYSGGNYGYTF